Following are 28 T cell receptor beta chains from one sample sequenced in a study of T cells in Graves' hyperthyroidism and ophthalmopathy. Amplified regions were TCR beta CDR3 sequences from RNA transcripts. RT-PCR in the first round (using the HTBI primer set) targeted the TCR CDR3. TCRdb processed the multiplex PCR reads anew with MiXCR; each CDR3 protein has one entry. The repertoire holds 400,000 to 450,000 distinct CDR3 sequences, with roughly 14% as singletons. What was sequenced was blood. The receptors originated from a man younger than 35 with Graves' ophthalmopathy.

The sample holds a few counts of this clonotype. The gene calls are TRBV24-1 and TRBJ1-5; the D gene is possibly TRBD1 (5 bases). The CDR3 extends over 14 amino acids. V shed 1 base and J shed 9 bases, with 12 bases lying between them. Germline lookup yields CDR1 KGHDR and CDR2 SFDVKD. This CDR3 reads CATSDLTGDRPQHF. The CDR3 nucleotides read TGTGCCACCAGTGATTTAACAGGCGACAGGCCCCAGCATTTT.

Worth noting for this clonotype: Germline and junction disagree at one end, which may indicate a read error. The gene calls are TRBV25-1 and TRBJ1-2; D uncertain. The germline V gene encodes CDR1 MGHDK and CDR2 SYGVNS. The length of the CDR3 is 13 residues. The CDR3 region has the DNA TGTGCCGGCAGTGACACCTCTAACTATGGCTACACCTTC. Translated: CAGSDTSNYGYTF.

This clonotype was detected ten times or more. The chain carries TRBV3-1 and TRBJ2-2, with TRBD2 matching 7 bases. The CDR3 contains 14 residues. Germline V gene sequence: CDR1 LGHDT, CDR2 YNNKEL (reference sequence). V lost 4 bases, J lost 7 bases, and 6 bases stayed unmatched. The CDR3 nucleotides read TGTGCCAGCAGCCGGGACTATCCCCTCGGGGAGCTGTTTTTT. As protein: CASSRDYPLGELFF.

This clonotype was picked up a small number of times. The CDR3 loop reads CATSRVRVIYTEAFF. The CDR3, as DNA: TGTGCCACCAGCAGAGTCAGGGTTATTTACACTGAAGCTTTCTTT. The V and J genes are TRBV15 and TRBJ1-1; TRBD1 is a possible D gene (5 bases). V was shortened by 1 base and J by 3 bases, with 12 bases between the two germline ends. CDR1 is LNHNV and CDR2 is YYDKDF in the germline V gene (reference sequence). CDR3 length: 15 residues.

The genes are TRBV19 and TRBJ2-7, with a tentative D call TRBD1 (5 bases). This CDR3 contains 14 residues. Germline CDR1 LNHDA, CDR2 SQIVND (reference sequence). The V and J ends lost 1 base and 3 bases respectively, with 10 bases between them. The CDR3 reads CASSIADGHYEQYF. The CDR3 coding sequence is TGTGCCAGTAGTATAGCCGACGGACACTACGAGCAGTACTTC. Drawing the rest from reference TRBV19 and TRBJ2-7, the complete variable domain is DGGITQSPKYLFRKEGQNVTLSCEQNLNHDAMYWYRQDPGQGLRLIYYSQIVNDFQKGDIAEGYSVSREKKESFPLTVTSAQKNPTAFYLCASSIADGHYEQYFGPGTRLTVT.

This clonotype was counted ten times or more. This rearrangement joins TRBV20-1 to TRBJ2-5; D remains ambiguous. The CDR3 extends over 12 amino acids. Germline V gene lookup returns CDR1 DFQATT and CDR2 SNEGSKA (reference sequence). V lost 3 bases and J 5 bases, leaving 10 bases between the germline ends. The CDR3 region has the DNA TGCAGTGCTAGCCCTTCGTGGGAGACCCAGTACTTC. Translation gives CSASPSWETQYF.

This clonotype showed up just a few times. The J gene is TRBJ1-4, the V gene TRBV29-1; 7 nucleotides align to TRBD1. Germline loops: CDR1 SQVTM, CDR2 ANQGSEA. This CDR3 contains 13 residues. V shed 6 bases, J shed 0 bases, and the junction held 1 base outside the gene matches. The CDR3 sequence is CSVGQATNEKLFF. The CDR3 DNA follows: TGCAGCGTAGGACAGGCAACTAATGAAAAACTGTTTTTT.

This clonotype was seen many times. The rearrangement uses TRBV18 and TRBJ2-3, with D tentatively TRBD2 (5 bases). The V gene's germline CDR1 is KGHSH and CDR2 LQKENI. The ends were cut back, 5 bases at V and 4 bases at J, with 10 bases in the middle. This CDR3 is built from 13 residues. The CDR3 here is CASSTGWADTQYF. DNA of the CDR3: TGTGCCAGCTCAACGGGATGGGCAGATACGCAGTATTTT.

This clonotype was observed a few times. This chain connects TRBV19 to TRBJ2-5; D is possibly TRBD2 (5 bases). The V gene lost 2 bases and the J gene lost 0 bases, with 13 bases spanning the gap. Germline CDR1 is LNHDA and CDR2 is SQIVND (reference sequence). The CDR3 runs 16 residues. The CDR3 sequence: CASSILEREYQETQYF. The CDR3 nucleotides read TGTGCCAGTAGTATATTGGAAAGGGAGTACCAAGAGACCCAGTACTTC.

There are many counts of this clonotype. This chain connects TRBV20-1 to TRBJ2-7, with 9 positions matching TRBD2. The CDR3 spans 14 residues. Looked up from germline, CDR1 is DFQATT and CDR2 is SNEGSKA (reference sequence). With V trimmed by 3 bases and J by 3 bases, 6 bases remained unmatched. CDR3 DNA sequence: TGCAGTGCTAGTGGGGCGGGAGGGATCTACGAGCAGTACTTC. Translated: CSASGAGGIYEQYF.

V is TRBV28 and J is TRBJ1-1; TRBD1 might be the D (6 bases). CDR1 MDHEN and CDR2 SYDVKM come from the germline V gene. There are 16 residues in the CDR3. The V end was cut by 5 bases, the J end by 3 bases, with 19 bases between. The CDR3 reads CASSVRGAGRDTEAFF. As DNA, the CDR3 is TGTGCCAGCAGTGTAAGGGGGGCAGGGAGGGACACTGAAGCTTTCTTT.

This clonotype was found a few times. The chain links TRBV27 to TRBJ1-1; possibly TRBD1 for D (5 bases). V lost 10 bases and J lost 3, with 12 bases in between. The CDR3 is 12 amino acids. Per the germline V gene, CDR1 is MNHEY and CDR2 is SMNVEV (reference sequence). CDR3 sequence: CATRGLDTEAFF. The CDR3 DNA follows: TGTGCCACCCGGGGGTTGGACACTGAAGCTTTCTTT.

This clonotype has a count of ten or more. The V gene is TRBV5-1, the J gene TRBJ2-5; tentative D call: TRBD1 (6 bases). This CDR3 is 16 amino acids long. Trimming left V 0 bases short and J 5 bases short, with 17 bases between. Germline CDR1 and CDR2: SGHRS and YFSETQ. CDR3 region: CASSLGRGIAMETQYF. The CDR3 coding sequence is TGCGCCAGCAGCTTGGGCAGGGGAATTGCTATGGAGACCCAGTACTTC.

This clonotype has ten or more counts. The gene calls are TRBV12-3 or TRBV12-4 and TRBJ2-2; maybe TRBD1 (6 bases). The V and J ends lost 1 base and 4 bases respectively, with 10 bases between them. The CDR3 consists of 15 residues. The CDR3 sequence is CASSLVQGLTGELFF. In DNA, the CDR3 is TGTGCCAGCAGTTTAGTTCAGGGGCTCACCGGGGAGCTGTTTTTT.

This clonotype was found a few times. The V and J genes are TRBV7-6 and TRBJ2-1, with 10 bases fitting TRBD2. Trimming at V came to 0 bases and at J to 1 base, leaving 3 bases not matched to a gene. The CDR3 loop spans 17 amino acids. Germline CDR1 SGHVS, CDR2 FNYEAQ. The DNA for the CDR3 is TGTGCCAGCAGCTTAGCTAGCGGGGGGTTTTCCTACAATGAGCAGTTCTTC. Protein: CASSLASGGFSYNEQFF.

This clonotype has at least ten counts. The V call is TRBV5-1, the J call TRBJ2-7; 9 nucleotides align to TRBD1. This CDR3 region has 15 residues. The junction had 6 bases not matched to a gene; V was cut back by 4 bases and J by 1 base. Germline values: CDR1 SGHRS, CDR2 YFSETQ. The DNA of the CDR3 is TGCGCCAGCAGCAGCCGACAGGGGGGGTCCTACGAGCAGTACTTC. Its translation: CASSSRQGGSYEQYF. Using reference TRBV5-1 and TRBJ2-7 for the parts outside the CDR3, the full variable domain is KAGVTQTPRYLIKTRGQQVTLSCSPISGHRSVSWYQQTPGQGLQFLFEYFSETQRNKGNFPGRFSGRQFSNSRSEMNVSTLELGDSALYLCASSSRQGGSYEQYFGPGTRLTVT.

This clonotype was seen repeatedly, ten times or more. The chain joins TRBV2 to TRBJ2-2; possibly TRBD1 for D (5 bases). Germline V CDR1 and CDR2: SNHLY, FYNNEI. The CDR3 has 13 residues. Trimming cost V 8 bases and J 5 bases, with 12 bases left between them. In DNA form, the CDR3 reads TGTGCCAGCTTGACAGATTATACCGGGGAGCTGTTTTTT. Amino acids: CASLTDYTGELFF.

The chain combines TRBV19 with TRBJ2-3, with D possibly being TRBD1 (6 bases). This CDR3 contains 16 residues. Trimming removed 5 bases from V and 1 base from J, with 16 bases in between. The germline gives CDR1 LNHDA, CDR2 SQIVND (reference sequence). In DNA form, the CDR3 reads TGTGCCAGTAGTCACCTGAGAGGGGGAGGCACAGATACGCAGTATTTT. Residues: CASSHLRGGGTDTQYF.

Many counts were recorded for this clonotype. This chain links TRBV11-2 with TRBJ1-2; no firm D call. The CDR3 consists of 15 residues. V dropped 3 bases and J dropped 1 base, with 12 bases sitting between them. Looked up from germline, CDR1 is SGHAT and CDR2 is FQNNGV. The CDR3 nucleotides are TGTGCCAGCAGCTTGGGGTGGGGTAATAACTATGGCTACACCTTC. Translating it yields CASSLGWGNNYGYTF.

This clonotype was seen only a few times. The V and J genes are TRBV10-1 and TRBJ2-6; D is tentatively TRBD1 or TRBD2 (5 bases each). Germline assignment: CDR1 WNHNN and CDR2 SYGVQD (reference sequence). The length of the CDR3 is 15 residues. V shed 0 bases and J shed 4 bases, with 7 bases lying between them. The CDR3 DNA sequence: TGCGCCAGCAGTGAGTCGGGGACCGGGGCCAACGTCCTGACTTTC. Translating it yields CASSESGTGANVLTF.

This clonotype was picked up many times. This chain connects TRBV3-1 to TRBJ1-1, with D hard to call. The CDR3 consists of 13 residues. Trimming took off 3 bases at V and 4 bases at J, with 9 bases between the two ends. Germline V gene sequence: CDR1 LGHDT, CDR2 YNNKEL (reference sequence). In DNA, the CDR3 is TGTGCCAGCAGCCAGCCGTTGGGCACTGAAGCTTTCTTT. Its translation: CASSQPLGTEAFF.

Many counts were recorded for this clonotype. The CDR3 sequence is CAISGGRRDTQYF. The CDR3 DNA sequence: TGTGCCATCAGTGGGGGGCGGAGAGATACGCAGTATTTT. The chain is built from TRBV10-3 and TRBJ2-3, with D perhaps matching TRBD1 (6 bases). Germline V CDR1 and CDR2: ENHRY, SYGVKD. V lost 4 bases and J lost 5, with 10 bases in between. This CDR3 contains 13 residues.

This clonotype was observed many times. This CDR3 is CASQRPGKFNEQFF. The CDR3 DNA sequence: TGTGCCAGTCAACGACCCGGGAAGTTCAATGAGCAGTTCTTC. The rearrangement links TRBV6-1 to TRBJ2-1; TRBD2 is a possible D gene (5 bases). There are 14 residues in the CDR3. Trimming left V 9 bases short and J 6 bases short, with 18 bases between. Germline V gene lookup returns CDR1 MNHNS and CDR2 SASEGT.

The V call is TRBV11-2, the J call TRBJ2-7; D unclear. From germline, CDR1 is SGHAT and CDR2 FQNNGV. V was pared by 4 bases and J by 1 base, with 11 bases between. The CDR3 runs to 14 residues. The CDR3 coding sequence is TGTGCCAGCAGCTCCCTACTCGGGTCCTACGAGCAGTACTTC. This codes for CASSSLLGSYEQYF.

This clonotype was seen repeatedly, ten times or more. The chain is built from TRBV12-5 and TRBJ2-5; D tentatively fits TRBD1 or TRBD2 (5 bases each). Germline V CDR1 and CDR2: LGHNT, FRNRAP. The CDR3 consists of 13 residues. Deletions cut 1 base from V and 9 bases from J, with 12 bases between. The CDR3 loop is CASGLETPGPQYF. The CDR3 DNA follows: TGTGCTAGTGGTTTGGAAACCCCGGGGCCCCAGTACTTC.

This clonotype has only a few counts. The chain combines TRBV20-1 with TRBJ2-2; D not resolved. This CDR3 is built from 14 residues. The germline V gene encodes CDR1 DFQATT and CDR2 SNEGSKA (reference sequence). Between the trimmed V and J ends, which lost 1 base and 0 bases, there was a span of 6 bases. CDR3 coding DNA: TGCAGTGCTAGAGCTACCCCGAACACCGGGGAGCTGTTTTTT. Translating gives CSARATPNTGELFF.

This clonotype was picked up a small number of times. This chain connects TRBV6-6 to TRBJ2-2; D gene uncertain. In germline, CDR1 is MNHNY, CDR2 SVGAGI (reference sequence). The CDR3 runs to 15 residues. V was shortened by 0 bases and J by 5 bases, with 10 bases between the two germline ends. Here the CDR3 reads CASSYSLDVTGELFF. The CDR3 coding sequence is TGTGCCAGCAGTTACTCCCTTGACGTAACCGGGGAGCTGTTTTTT.

Note on this clonotype: The CDR3 end shows no conserved phenylalanine or tryptophan, and so a read error is likely. No DNA is shown, since the ends of the CDR3 on it are uncertain; the CDR3 is the one TCRdb lists. This chain uses TRBV12-3 or TRBV12-4 with TRBJ1-4; TRBD1, the table's D call, was not compared with the DNA. Termini included, the CDR3 measures 16 amino acids. CDR3 sequence: CASSLVQGQTNEKLSV.